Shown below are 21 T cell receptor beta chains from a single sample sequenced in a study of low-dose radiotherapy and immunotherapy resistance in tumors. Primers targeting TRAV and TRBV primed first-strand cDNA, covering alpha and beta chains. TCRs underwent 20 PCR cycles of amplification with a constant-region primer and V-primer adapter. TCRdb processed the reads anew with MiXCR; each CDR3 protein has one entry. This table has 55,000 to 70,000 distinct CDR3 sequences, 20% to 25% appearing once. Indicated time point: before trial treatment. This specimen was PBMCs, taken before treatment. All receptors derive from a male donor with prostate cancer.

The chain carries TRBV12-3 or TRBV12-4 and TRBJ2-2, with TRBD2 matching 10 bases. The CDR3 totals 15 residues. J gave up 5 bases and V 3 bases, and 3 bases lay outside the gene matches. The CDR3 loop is CASSFVLAGTGELFF. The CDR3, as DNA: TGTGCCAGCAGTTTCGTACTAGCGGGGACCGGGGAGCTGTTTTTT.

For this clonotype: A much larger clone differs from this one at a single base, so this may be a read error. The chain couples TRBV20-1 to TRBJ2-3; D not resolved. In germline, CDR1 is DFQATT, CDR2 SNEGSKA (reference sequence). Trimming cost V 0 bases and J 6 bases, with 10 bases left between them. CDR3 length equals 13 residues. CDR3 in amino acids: CSARESGWDTQYF. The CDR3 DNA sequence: TGCAGTGCTAGAGAGTCAGGCTGGGATACGCAGTATTTT.

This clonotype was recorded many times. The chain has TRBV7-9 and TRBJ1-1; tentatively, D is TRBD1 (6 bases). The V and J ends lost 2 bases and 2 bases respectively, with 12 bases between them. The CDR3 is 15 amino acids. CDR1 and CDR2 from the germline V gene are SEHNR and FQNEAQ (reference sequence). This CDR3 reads CASSLKGEPNTEAFF. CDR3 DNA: TGTGCCAGCAGCTTAAAGGGGGAACCCAACACTGAAGCTTTCTTT.

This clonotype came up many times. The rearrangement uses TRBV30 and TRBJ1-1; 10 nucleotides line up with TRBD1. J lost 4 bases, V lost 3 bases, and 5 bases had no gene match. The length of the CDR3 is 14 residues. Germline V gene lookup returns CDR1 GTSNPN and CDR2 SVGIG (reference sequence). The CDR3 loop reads CAWSATGGFTEAFF. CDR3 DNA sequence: TGTGCCTGGAGCGCGACAGGGGGCTTCACTGAAGCTTTCTTT.

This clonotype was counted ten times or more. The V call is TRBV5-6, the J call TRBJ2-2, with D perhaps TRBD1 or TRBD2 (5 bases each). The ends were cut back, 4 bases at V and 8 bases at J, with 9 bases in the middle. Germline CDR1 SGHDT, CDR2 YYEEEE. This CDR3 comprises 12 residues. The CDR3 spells CASSRGVGELFF. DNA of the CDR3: TGTGCCAGCAGCAGGGGAGTAGGGGAGCTGTTTTTT.

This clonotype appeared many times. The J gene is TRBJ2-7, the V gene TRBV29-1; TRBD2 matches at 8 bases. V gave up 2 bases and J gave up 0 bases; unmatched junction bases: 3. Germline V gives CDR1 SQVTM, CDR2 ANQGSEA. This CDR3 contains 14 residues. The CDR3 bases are TGCAGCGTTGAAAAGCGGGAGAGCTCCTACGAGCAGTACTTC. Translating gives CSVEKRESSYEQYF.

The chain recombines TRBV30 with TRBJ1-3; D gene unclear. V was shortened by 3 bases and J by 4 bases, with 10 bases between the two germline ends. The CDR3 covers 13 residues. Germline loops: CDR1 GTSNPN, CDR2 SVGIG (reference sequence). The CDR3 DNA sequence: TGTGCCTGGAGCGCTAGCAAAGGAAACACCATATATTTT. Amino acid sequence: CAWSASKGNTIYF.

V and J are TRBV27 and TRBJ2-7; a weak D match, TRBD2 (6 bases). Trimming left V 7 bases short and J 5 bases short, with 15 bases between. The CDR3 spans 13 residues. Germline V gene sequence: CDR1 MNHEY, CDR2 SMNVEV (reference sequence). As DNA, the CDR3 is TGTGCCAGCAACCCCCGGGGGATTCACGAGCAGTACTTC. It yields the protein CASNPRGIHEQYF.

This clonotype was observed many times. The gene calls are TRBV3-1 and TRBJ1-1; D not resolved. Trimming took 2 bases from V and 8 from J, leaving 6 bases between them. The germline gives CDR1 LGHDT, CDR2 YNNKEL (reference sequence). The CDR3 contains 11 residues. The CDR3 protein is CASSQSTEAFF. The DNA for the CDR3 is TGTGCCAGCAGCCAATCGACAGAAGCTTTCTTT.

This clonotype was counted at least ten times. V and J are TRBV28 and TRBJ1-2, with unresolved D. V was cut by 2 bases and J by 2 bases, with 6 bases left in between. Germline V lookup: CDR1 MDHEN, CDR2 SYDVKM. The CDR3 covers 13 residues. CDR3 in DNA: TGTGCCAGCAGTTTAGAGGTGAACTATGGCTACACCTTC. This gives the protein CASSLEVNYGYTF.

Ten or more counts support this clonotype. The CDR3 reads CASSQDRGQPQHF. The CDR3, as DNA: TGTGCCAGCAGCCAAGATAGGGGTCAGCCCCAGCATTTT. The chain links TRBV3-1 to TRBJ1-5; perhaps TRBD1 as D (5 bases). The germline V gene encodes CDR1 LGHDT and CDR2 YNNKEL (reference sequence). This CDR3 region has 13 residues. Trimming removed 0 bases at V and 6 bases at J, with 6 bases between.

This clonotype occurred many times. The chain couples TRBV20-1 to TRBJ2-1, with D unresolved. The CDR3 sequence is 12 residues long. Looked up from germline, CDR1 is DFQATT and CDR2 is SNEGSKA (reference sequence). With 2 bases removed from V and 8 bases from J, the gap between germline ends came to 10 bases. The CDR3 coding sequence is TGCAGTGCTAGAAATGATATACATGAGCAGTTCTTC. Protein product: CSARNDIHEQFF.

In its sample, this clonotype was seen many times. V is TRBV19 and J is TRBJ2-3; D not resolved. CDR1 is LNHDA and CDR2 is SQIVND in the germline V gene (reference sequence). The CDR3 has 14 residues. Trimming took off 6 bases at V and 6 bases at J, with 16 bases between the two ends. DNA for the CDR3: TGTGCCAGTAGCAGTAACGGGCGCAGTGATACGCAGTATTTT. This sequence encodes CASSSNGRSDTQYF.

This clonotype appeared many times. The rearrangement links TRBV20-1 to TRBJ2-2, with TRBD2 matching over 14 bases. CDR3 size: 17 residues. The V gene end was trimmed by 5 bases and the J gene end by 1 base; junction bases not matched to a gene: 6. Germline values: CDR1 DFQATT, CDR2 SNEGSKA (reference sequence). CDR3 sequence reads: CSASGLAGGRNTGELFF. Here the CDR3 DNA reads TGCAGTGCTTCCGGACTAGCGGGGGGCCGGAACACCGGGGAGCTGTTTTTT.

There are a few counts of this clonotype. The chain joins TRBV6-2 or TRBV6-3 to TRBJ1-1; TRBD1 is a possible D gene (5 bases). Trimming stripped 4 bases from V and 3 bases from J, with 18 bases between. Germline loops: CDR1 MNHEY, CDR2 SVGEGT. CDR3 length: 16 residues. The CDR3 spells CASSSKNFQGDTEAFF. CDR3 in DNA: TGTGCCAGCAGTTCGAAGAACTTTCAGGGAGACACTGAAGCTTTCTTT.

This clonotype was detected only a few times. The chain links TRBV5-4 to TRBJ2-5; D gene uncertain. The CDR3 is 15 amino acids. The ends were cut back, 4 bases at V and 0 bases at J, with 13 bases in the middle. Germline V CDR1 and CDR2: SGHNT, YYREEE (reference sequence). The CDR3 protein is CASSTPTPYQETQYF. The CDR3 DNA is TGTGCCAGCAGCACCCCGACACCTTACCAAGAGACCCAGTACTTC.

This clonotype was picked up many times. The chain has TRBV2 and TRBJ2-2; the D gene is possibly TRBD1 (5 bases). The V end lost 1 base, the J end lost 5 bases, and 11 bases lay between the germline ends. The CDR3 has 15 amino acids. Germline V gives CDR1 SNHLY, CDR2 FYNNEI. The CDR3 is CASSEVGKGTGELFF. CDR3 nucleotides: TGTGCCAGCAGTGAAGTAGGGAAGGGGACCGGGGAGCTGTTTTTT.

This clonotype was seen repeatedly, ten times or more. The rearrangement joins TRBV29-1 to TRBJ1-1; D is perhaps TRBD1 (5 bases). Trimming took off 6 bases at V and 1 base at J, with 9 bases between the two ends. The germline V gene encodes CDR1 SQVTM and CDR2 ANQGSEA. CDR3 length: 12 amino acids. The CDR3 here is CSVAQGNTEAFF. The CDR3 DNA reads TGCAGCGTCGCGCAGGGGAACACTGAAGCTTTCTTT.

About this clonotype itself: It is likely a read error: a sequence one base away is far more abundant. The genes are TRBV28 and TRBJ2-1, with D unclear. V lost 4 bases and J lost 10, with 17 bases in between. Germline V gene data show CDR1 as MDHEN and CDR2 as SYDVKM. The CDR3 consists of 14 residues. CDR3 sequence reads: CASSSPGLPWEQFF. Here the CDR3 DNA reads TGTGCCAGCAGTTCCCCGGGCCTACCCTGGGAGCAGTTCTTC.

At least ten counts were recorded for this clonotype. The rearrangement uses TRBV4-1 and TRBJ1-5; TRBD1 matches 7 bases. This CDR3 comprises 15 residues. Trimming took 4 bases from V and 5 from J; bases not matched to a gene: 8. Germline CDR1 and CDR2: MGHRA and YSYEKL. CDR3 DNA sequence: TGCGCCAGCAGCCCACCATCGGGACAGTATCAGCCCCAGCATTTT. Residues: CASSPPSGQYQPQHF.

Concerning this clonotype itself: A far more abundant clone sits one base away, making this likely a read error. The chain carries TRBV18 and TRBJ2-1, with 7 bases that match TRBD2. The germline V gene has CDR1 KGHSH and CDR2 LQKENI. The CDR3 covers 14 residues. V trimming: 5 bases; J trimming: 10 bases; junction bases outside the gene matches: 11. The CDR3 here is CASSELAVSYEQFF. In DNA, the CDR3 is TGTGCCAGCTCAGAGCTAGCGGTATCCTACGAGCAGTTCTTC.